This TCR beta chain was sequenced during a study of blood T cell repertoires in COVID-19 (dated by TCRdb to about 2020). Study-level background: Samples from collaborators originated in the United States, Italy and Spain and spanned both the acute and convalescent phases of COVID-19. The prospective study material was composed of cDNA or gDNA derived from T cells, B-cell-depleted T cells, or PBMCs. The repertoires were released in a freely available public database meant as a resource for research on the immune response to SARS-CoV-2. Where HLA class I and class II types were available, the types were taken from metadata supplied by the sample provider, not from assay-based typing. Deeply sampled blood TCRbeta repertoires from subjects exposed to, actively infected with, or recovered from COVID-19 were included in the dataset. A de-identified subject ID, COVID-19 status, age in years and sex were almost always included in the sample metadata. The samples were drawn from the first 160 participants of the ongoing ImmuneRACE study and from 1,254 subjects provided by 6 global collaborators.

Study-wide findings and limitations: The amount of clinical and demographic metadata varied by source and participant and was provided uncurated.

Whole blood was collected in K2EDTA tubes by collaborating institutions according to the institutions' own protocols. For TCRbeta analysis, collaborators shipped samples in one of three forms: frozen whole blood, isolated PBMCs, or DNA extracted from either of those sample types. V is trimmed back by 6 bases and J by 3 bases, and the junction contains 7 bases that no gene match accounts for. The CDR3 goes from the cysteine to the phenylalanine over 16 residues. CDR3 DNA is the only sequence kept; it has 48 bases, read in frame from the first base. Based on the germline V gene, the CDR1 and CDR2 sequences are MDHEN and SYDVKM. In the case of this clone: Its antigen specificity is not known. It has no much larger one-base neighbor in the sample; base qualities were not kept.

TCRbeta CDR3 regions were amplified from genomic DNA by means of the immunoSEQ Assay, a bias-controlled multiplex PCR. Per the source publication's procedure: Nucleated cell counts per sample were estimated from amplification of reference gene primers within the assay. To quantify the absolute abundance of each unique TCRbeta CDR3 rearrangement, sequence reads were collapsed and filtered. Productive Simpson clonality was computed per sample as the square root of Simpson's diversity index over productive rearrangements. TCRdb provides this immuneACCESS table in a form limited to in-frame rearrangements. Some clones are lacking; in checked studies, under half of them reflect an unresolved V gene, and why the rest are absent is not known. From that table come the V and J calls and clone size; the DNA was used to work out D and trimming. This sample comprises about 100,000 clones, 65% to 80% of them detected only once. Of the sample, 1.8% is held by the ten largest clones.

This TCR derives from a woman in her 40s with acute or convalescent COVID-19. The specimen sequenced was peripheral blood. This chain joins TRBV28 to TRBJ2-7, and 14 junction bases match TRBD2. The CDR3 loop reads CASRPTSGGAYYEQYF. Here is the DNA: TGTGCCAGCAGGCCGACTAGCGGGGGGGCCTACTACGAGCAGTACTTC. Where the CDR3 stops, the reference TRBV28 and TRBJ2-7 genes take over; the full variable domain is DVKVTQSSRYLVKRTGEKVFLECVQDMDHENMFWYRQDPGLGLRLIYFSYDVKMKEKGDIPEGYSVSREKKERFSLILESASTNQTSMYLCASRPTSGGAYYEQYFGPGTRLTVT.